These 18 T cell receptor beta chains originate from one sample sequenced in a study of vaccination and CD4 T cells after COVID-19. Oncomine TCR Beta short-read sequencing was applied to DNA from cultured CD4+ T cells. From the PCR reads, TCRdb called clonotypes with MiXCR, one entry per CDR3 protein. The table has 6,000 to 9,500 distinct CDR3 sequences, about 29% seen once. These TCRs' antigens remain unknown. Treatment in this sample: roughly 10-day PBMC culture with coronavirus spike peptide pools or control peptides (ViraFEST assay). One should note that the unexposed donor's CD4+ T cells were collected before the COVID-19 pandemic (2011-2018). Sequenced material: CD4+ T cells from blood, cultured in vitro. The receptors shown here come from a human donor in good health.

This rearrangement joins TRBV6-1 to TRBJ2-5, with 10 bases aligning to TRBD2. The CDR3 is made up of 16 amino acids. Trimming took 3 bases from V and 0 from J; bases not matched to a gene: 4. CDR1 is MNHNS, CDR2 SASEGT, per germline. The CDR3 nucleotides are TGTGCCAGCAGTGACCCCAGCGGGGGGGACCAAGAGACCCAGTACTTC. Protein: CASSDPSGGDQETQYF.

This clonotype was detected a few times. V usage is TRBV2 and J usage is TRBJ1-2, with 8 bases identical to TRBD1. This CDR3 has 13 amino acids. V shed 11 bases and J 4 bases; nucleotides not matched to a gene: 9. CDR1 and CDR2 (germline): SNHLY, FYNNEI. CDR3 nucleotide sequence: TGTGCCGCACAGGGGGGGTATGCCTATGGCTACACCTTC. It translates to CAAQGGYAYGYTF.

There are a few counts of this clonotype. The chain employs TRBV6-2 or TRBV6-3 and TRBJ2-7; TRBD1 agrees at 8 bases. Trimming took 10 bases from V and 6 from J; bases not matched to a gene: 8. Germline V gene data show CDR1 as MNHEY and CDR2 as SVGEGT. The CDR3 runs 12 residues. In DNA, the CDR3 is TGTGCCACCCAGACAGGGGAAGGCGAGCAGTACTTC. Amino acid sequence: CATQTGEGEQYF.

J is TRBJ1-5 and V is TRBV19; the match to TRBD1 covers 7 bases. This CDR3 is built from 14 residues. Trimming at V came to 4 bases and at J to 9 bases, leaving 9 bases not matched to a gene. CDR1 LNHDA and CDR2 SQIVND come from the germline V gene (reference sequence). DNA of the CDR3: TGTGCCAGTAGTACCGGACAGGACTCGGGGCCCCAGCATTTT. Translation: CASSTGQDSGPQHF.

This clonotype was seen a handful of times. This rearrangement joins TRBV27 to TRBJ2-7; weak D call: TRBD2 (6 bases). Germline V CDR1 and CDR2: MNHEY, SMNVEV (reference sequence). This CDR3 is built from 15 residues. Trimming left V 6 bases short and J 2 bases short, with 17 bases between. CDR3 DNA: TGTGCCAGCAGCATGGCTGGAGGGGAAACCTACGAGCAGTACTTC. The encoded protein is CASSMAGGETYEQYF.

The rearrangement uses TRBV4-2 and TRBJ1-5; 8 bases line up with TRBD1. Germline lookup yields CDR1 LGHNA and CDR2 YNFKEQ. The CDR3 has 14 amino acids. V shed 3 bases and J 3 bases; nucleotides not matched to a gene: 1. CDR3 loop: CASSQTGDNQPQHF. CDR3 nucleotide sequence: TGTGCCAGCAGCCAGACAGGGGACAATCAGCCCCAGCATTTT.

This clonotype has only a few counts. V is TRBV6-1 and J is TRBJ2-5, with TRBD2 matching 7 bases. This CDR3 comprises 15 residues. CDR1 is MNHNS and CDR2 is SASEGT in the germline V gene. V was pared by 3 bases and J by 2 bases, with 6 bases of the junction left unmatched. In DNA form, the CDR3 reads TGTGCCAGCAGTGAGCAGCGGGGCATTCAAGAGACCCAGTACTTC. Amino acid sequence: CASSEQRGIQETQYF.

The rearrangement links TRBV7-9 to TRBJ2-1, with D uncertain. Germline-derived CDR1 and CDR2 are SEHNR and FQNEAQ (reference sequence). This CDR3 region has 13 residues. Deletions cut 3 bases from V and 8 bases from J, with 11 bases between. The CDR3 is CASSFQSLDEQFF. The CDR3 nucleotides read TGTGCCAGCAGCTTTCAAAGCTTGGATGAGCAGTTCTTC. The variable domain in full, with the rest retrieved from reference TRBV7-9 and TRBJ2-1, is DTGVSQNPRHKITKRGQNVTFRCDPISEHNRLYWYRQTLGQGPEFLTYFQNEAQLEKSRLLSDRFSAERPKGSFSTLEIQRTEQGDSAMYLCASSFQSLDEQFFGPGTRLTVL.

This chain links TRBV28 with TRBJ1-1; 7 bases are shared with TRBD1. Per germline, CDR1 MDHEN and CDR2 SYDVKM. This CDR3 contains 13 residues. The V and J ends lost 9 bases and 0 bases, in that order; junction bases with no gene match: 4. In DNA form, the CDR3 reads TGTGCCAGTGGGACAGCCTTGAACACTGAAGCTTTCTTT. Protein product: CASGTALNTEAFF. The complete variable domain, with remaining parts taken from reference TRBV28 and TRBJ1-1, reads DVKVTQSSRYLVKRTGEKVFLECVQDMDHENMFWYRQDPGLGLRLIYFSYDVKMKEKGDIPEGYSVSREKKERFSLILESASTNQTSMYLCASGTALNTEAFFGQGTRLTVV.

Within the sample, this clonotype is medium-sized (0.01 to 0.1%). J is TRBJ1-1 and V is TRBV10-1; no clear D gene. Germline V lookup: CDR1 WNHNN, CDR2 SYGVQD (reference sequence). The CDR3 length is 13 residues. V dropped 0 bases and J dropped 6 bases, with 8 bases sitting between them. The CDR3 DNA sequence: TGCGCCAGCAGTGAGTCAAGCCTCTCTGAAGCTTTCTTT. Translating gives CASSESSLSEAFF.

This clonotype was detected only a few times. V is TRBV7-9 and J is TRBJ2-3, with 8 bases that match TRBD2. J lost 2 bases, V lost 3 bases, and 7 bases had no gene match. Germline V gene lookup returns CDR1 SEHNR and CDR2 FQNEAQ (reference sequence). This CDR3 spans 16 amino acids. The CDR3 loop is CASSFRRGAYTDTQYF. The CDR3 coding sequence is TGTGCCAGCAGCTTCCGGCGGGGGGCGTACACAGATACGCAGTATTTT. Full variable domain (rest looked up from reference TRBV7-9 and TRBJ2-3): DTGVSQNPRHKITKRGQNVTFRCDPISEHNRLYWYRQTLGQGPEFLTYFQNEAQLEKSRLLSDRFSAERPKGSFSTLEIQRTEQGDSAMYLCASSFRRGAYTDTQYFGPGTRLTVL.

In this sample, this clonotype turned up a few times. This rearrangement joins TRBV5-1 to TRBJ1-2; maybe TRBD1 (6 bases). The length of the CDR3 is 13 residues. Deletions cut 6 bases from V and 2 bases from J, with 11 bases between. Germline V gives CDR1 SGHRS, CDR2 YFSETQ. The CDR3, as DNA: TGCGCCAGCACCAGGGGTGAAAACTATGGCTACACCTTC. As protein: CASTRGENYGYTF.

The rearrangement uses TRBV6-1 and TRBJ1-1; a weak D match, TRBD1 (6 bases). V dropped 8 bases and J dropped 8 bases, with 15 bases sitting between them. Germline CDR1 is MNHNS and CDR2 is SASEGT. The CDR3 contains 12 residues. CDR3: CASRSRGREAFF. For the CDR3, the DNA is TGTGCCAGCCGAAGTCGGGGGCGCGAAGCTTTCTTT.

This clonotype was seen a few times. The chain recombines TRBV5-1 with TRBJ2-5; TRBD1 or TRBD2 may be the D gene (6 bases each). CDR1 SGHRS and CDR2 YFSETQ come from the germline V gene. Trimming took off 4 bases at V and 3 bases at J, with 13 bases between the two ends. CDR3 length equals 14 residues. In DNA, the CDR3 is TGCGCCAGCAGCACGGGGGCAGGGAAAGAGACCCAGTACTTC. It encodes CASSTGAGKETQYF.

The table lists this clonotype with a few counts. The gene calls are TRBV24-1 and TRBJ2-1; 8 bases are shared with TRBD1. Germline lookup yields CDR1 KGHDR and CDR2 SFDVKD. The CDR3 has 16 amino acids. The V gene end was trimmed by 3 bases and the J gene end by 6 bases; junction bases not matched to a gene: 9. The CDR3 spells CATSDPRTGTPNEQFF. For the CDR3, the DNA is TGTGCCACCAGTGATCCCCGGACAGGGACGCCCAATGAGCAGTTCTTC.

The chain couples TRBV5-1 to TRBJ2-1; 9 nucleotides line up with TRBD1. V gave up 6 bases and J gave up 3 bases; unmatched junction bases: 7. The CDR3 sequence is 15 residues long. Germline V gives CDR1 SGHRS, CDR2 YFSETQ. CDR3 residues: CASTLGGQGYNEQFF. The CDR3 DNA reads TGCGCCAGCACCCTGGGGGGACAGGGCTACAATGAGCAGTTCTTC.

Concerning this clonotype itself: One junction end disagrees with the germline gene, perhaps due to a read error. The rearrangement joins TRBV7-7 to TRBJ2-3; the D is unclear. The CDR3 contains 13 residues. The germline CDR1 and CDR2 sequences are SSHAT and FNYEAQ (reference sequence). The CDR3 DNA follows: TGTGCTAGCAGCTTAGACAGCACAGATACGCAGTATTTT. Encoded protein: CASSLDSTDTQYF.

The chain's CDR3 is CASSLVGGTGVMNTEAFF. Here the CDR3 DNA reads TGTGCCAGCAGCTTAGTAGGCGGGACAGGGGTCATGAACACTGAAGCTTTCTTT. V and J are TRBV7-9 and TRBJ1-1; 10 nucleotides match TRBD1. The CDR3 is 18 residues long. Germline V gene lookup returns CDR1 SEHNR and CDR2 FQNEAQ (reference sequence). J was trimmed by 0 bases and V by 1 base; bases with no gene match: 8.